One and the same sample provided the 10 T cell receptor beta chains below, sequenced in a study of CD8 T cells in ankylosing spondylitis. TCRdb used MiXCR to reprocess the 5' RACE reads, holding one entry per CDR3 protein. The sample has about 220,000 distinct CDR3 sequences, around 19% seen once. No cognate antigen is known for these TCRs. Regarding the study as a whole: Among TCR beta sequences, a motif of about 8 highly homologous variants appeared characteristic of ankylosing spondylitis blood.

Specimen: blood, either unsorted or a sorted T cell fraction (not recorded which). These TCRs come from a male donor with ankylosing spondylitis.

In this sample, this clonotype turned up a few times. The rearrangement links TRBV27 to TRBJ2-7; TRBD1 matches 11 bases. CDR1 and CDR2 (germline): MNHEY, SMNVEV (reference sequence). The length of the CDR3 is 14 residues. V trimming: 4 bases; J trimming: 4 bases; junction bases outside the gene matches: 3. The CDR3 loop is CASSWTGGGYEQYF. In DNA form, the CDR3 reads TGTGCCAGCAGTTGGACAGGGGGCGGGTACGAGCAGTACTTC.

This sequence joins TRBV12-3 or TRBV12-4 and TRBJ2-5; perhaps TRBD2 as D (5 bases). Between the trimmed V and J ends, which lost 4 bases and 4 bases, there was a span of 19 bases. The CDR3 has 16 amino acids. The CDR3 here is CASSSADRGWGETQYF. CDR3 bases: TGTGCCAGCAGTTCTGCCGATCGGGGATGGGGAGAGACCCAGTACTTC.

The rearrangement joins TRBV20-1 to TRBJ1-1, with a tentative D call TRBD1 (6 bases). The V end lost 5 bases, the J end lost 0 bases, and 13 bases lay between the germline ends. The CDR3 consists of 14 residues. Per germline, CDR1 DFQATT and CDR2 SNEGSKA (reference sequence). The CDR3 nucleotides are TGCAGTGCTCCCCGGCAGGGGATGAACACTGAAGCTTTCTTT. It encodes CSAPRQGMNTEAFF.

The CDR3 nucleotides are TGTGCCAGCAGGGCCGCTATCTATGGCTACACCTTC. Its translation is CASRAAIYGYTF. The rearrangement links TRBV2 to TRBJ1-2; D is uncertain. The germline CDR1 and CDR2 sequences are SNHLY and FYNNEI. This CDR3 has 12 residues. V shed 6 bases and J shed 4 bases, with 9 bases lying between them.

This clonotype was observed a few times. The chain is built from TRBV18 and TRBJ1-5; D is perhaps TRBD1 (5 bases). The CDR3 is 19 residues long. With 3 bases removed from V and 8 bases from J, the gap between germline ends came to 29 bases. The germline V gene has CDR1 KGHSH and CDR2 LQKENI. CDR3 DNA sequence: TGTGCCAGCTCACCTTACGGGGCAATCGGCGCCCCATTGTTTGAGCCCCAGCATTTT. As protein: CASSPYGAIGAPLFEPQHF.

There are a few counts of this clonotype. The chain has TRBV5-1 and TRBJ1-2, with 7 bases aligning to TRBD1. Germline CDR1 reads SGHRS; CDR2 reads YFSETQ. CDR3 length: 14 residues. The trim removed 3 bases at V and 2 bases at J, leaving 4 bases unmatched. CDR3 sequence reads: CASSSGTDNYGYTF. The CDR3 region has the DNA TGCGCCAGCAGCTCAGGGACAGACAACTATGGCTACACCTTC. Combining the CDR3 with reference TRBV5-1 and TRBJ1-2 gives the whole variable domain KAGVTQTPRYLIKTRGQQVTLSCSPISGHRSVSWYQQTPGQGLQFLFEYFSETQRNKGNFPGRFSGRQFSNSRSEMNVSTLELGDSALYLCASSSGTDNYGYTFGSGTRLTVV.

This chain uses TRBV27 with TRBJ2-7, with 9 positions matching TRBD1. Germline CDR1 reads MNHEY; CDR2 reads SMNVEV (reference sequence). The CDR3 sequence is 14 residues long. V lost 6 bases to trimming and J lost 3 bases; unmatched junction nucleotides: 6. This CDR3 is CASSPGQGLYEQYF. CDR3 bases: TGTGCCAGCAGCCCGGGACAGGGCCTCTACGAGCAGTACTTC.

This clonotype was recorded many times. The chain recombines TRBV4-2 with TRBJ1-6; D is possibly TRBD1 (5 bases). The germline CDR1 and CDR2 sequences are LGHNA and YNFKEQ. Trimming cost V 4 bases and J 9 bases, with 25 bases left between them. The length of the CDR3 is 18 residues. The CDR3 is CASSPPPGGGFSSSPLHF. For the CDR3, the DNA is TGTGCCAGCAGCCCTCCCCCAGGCGGGGGTTTTTCGAGTTCACCCCTCCACTTT.

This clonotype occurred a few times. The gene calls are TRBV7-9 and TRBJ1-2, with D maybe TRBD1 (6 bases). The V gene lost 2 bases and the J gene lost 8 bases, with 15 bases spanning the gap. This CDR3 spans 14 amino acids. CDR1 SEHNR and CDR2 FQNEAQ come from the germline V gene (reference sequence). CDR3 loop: CASSLLTGDPGYTF. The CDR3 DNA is TGTGCCAGCAGCTTACTGACAGGCGACCCCGGCTACACCTTC.

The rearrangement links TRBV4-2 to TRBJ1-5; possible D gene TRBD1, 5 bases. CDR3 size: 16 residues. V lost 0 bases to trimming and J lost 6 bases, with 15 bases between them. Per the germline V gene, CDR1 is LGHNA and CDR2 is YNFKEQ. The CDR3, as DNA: TGTGCCAGCAGCCAAGATGGGGAGGGGATGGGTCAGCCCCAGCATTTT. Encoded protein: CASSQDGEGMGQPQHF.